A single sample gave rise to the 27 T cell receptor beta chains below, sequenced in a study of blood T cells in healthy people across ages. Primed by a sample-barcoded 5' primer and a J-beta primer mix, a second PCR proceeded for 7 to 11 cycles. Each CDR3 protein gets one entry after TCRdb re-called the 5' RACE reads with MiXCR. Here the sample spans roughly 800,000 distinct CDR3 sequences, under 40% being singletons. Sequencing was done on a sample of blood. All receptors come from a man aged 18 to 30 in good health.

On this clonotype: One base away lies a much larger clone, so this may be a sequencing read error. The V call is TRBV5-1, the J call TRBJ2-1; 11 bases map to TRBD2. The length of the CDR3 is 15 residues. Germline CDR1 and CDR2: SGHRS and YFSETQ. Unmatched junction bases numbered 7, after V lost 6 bases and J lost 5 bases. In DNA form, the CDR3 reads TGCGCCAGCAACCCGGGACTAGCGGACAACAATGAGCAGTTCTTC. Amino acids: CASNPGLADNNEQFF.

This sequence joins TRBV11-2 and TRBJ1-1; D ambiguous. Germline assignment: CDR1 SGHAT and CDR2 FQNNGV. The CDR3 has 17 residues. With 1 base removed from V and 5 bases from J, the gap between germline ends came to 20 bases. The CDR3 nucleotides are TGTGCCAGCAGCTTAGCATTTAAAGGTCGGGGATGGACTGAAGCTTTCTTT. Protein: CASSLAFKGRGWTEAFF.

This clonotype occurred a few times. A read error may explain this, as a much larger clone is one base away. The V and J genes are TRBV20-1 and TRBJ2-1; D is perhaps TRBD1 (6 bases). Gene TRBJ2-7 matches the end of the DNA better, so the J call may be wrong. The germline V gene has CDR1 DFQATT and CDR2 SNEGSKA (reference sequence). CDR3 length: 15 amino acids. DNA of the CDR3: TGCAGTGCTACCGTCAGGGGTGCTTCCTACAATGAGCAGTACTTC. Translating it yields CSATVRGASYNEQYF.

This clonotype was detected only a few times. The chain joins TRBV20-1 to TRBJ2-7; 7 bases fit TRBD2. Per the germline V gene, CDR1 is DFQATT and CDR2 is SNEGSKA (reference sequence). The CDR3 consists of 12 residues. Trimming removed 4 bases from V and 3 bases from J; junction bases left unmatched: 3. The CDR3 loop is CSAKAGVYEQYF. CDR3 nucleotides: TGCAGTGCTAAGGCGGGGGTCTACGAGCAGTACTTC.

This clonotype was seen many times. The CDR3 is CASSQDSNQETQYF. CDR3 sequence (DNA): TGTGCCAGCAGCCAAGACTCAAACCAAGAGACCCAGTACTTC. The rearrangement joins TRBV14 to TRBJ2-5; D is unresolved. The V and J ends lost 0 bases and 0 bases respectively, with 5 bases between them. CDR1 SGHDN and CDR2 FVKESK come from the germline V gene. The CDR3 totals 14 residues.

The chain joins TRBV29-1 to TRBJ1-4; D ambiguous. The CDR3 contains 13 residues. V gave up 4 bases and J gave up 8 bases, with 14 bases separating them. In germline, CDR1 is SQVTM, CDR2 ANQGSEA. The CDR3 nucleotides are TGCAGCGTTGGAACCACCTTAGAGGAAAAACTGTTTTTT. Amino acid sequence: CSVGTTLEEKLFF. Combining the CDR3 with reference TRBV29-1 and TRBJ1-4 gives the whole variable domain SAVISQKPSRDICQRGTSLTIQCQVDSQVTMMFWYRQQPGQSLTLIATANQGSEATYESGFVIDKFPISRPNLTFSTLTVSNMSPEDSSIYLCSVGTTLEEKLFFGSGTQLSVL.

In this sample, this clonotype turned up a few times. V usage is TRBV5-6 and J usage is TRBJ2-3, with a weak D call TRBD2 (6 bases). Germline V gene lookup returns CDR1 SGHDT and CDR2 YYEEEE. Trimming cost V 0 bases and J 4 bases, with 15 bases left between them. This CDR3 comprises 16 residues. CDR3 DNA sequence: TGTGCCAGCAGCTTGGGAGGAGGGGAAGTGGCAGATACGCAGTATTTT. The encoded protein is CASSLGGGEVADTQYF.

Only a few counts were recorded for this clonotype. This chain uses TRBV7-2 with TRBJ2-3; 9 nucleotides align to TRBD2. Per germline, CDR1 SGHTA and CDR2 FQGNSA. V lost 2 bases to trimming and J lost 2 bases; unmatched junction nucleotides: 8. The CDR3 is made up of 17 amino acids. CDR3 protein: CASSLPTSGYYTDTQYF. The CDR3 coding sequence is TGTGCCAGCAGCTTACCGACTAGCGGTTACTACACAGATACGCAGTATTTT.

This clonotype was observed at least ten times. V gene TRBV30 combines with J gene TRBJ2-7; D is possibly TRBD1 (6 bases). CDR1 GTSNPN and CDR2 SVGIG come from the germline V gene (reference sequence). Trimming removed 2 bases at V and 8 bases at J, with 19 bases between. The CDR3 length is 14 residues. DNA of the CDR3: TGTGCCTGGAGTCCACAGGGTAGTGCTACCCAGCAGTACTTC. Translation gives CAWSPQGSATQQYF. Based on the CDR3 plus reference TRBV30 and TRBJ2-7, the full variable domain is SQTIHQWPATLVQPVGSPLSLECTVEGTSNPNLYWYRQAAGRGLQLLFYSVGIGQISSEVPQNLSASRPQDRQFILSSKKLLLSDSGFYLCAWSPQGSATQQYFGPGTRLTVT.

This clonotype was picked up a small number of times. The chain links TRBV7-2 to TRBJ2-3; 10 nucleotides line up with TRBD2. CDR3 length: 12 residues. The junction had 5 bases not matched to a gene; V was cut back by 8 bases and J by 9 bases. Germline loops: CDR1 SGHTA, CDR2 FQGNSA. The CDR3 DNA reads TGTGCCAGCGGAACTAGCGGGACAACGCAGTATTTT. The encoded protein is CASGTSGTTQYF. Full variable domain (missing parts from reference TRBV7-2 and TRBJ2-3): GAGVSQSPSNKVTEKGKDVELRCDPISGHTALYWYRQSLGQGLEFLIYFQGNSAPDKSGLPSDRFSAERTGGSVSTLTIQRTQQEDSAVYLCASGTSGTTQYFGPGTRLTVL.

This clonotype showed up just a few times. This chain connects TRBV7-9 to TRBJ1-1; D gene unclear. V shed 5 bases and J shed 1 base, with 14 bases lying between them. This CDR3 comprises 15 residues. CDR1 is SEHNR and CDR2 is FQNEAQ in the germline V gene (reference sequence). In nucleotides, the CDR3 is TGTGCCAGCAGCCCCGGAAGAGACTCGAACACTGAAGCTTTCTTT. Protein: CASSPGRDSNTEAFF.

The CDR3 loop reads CSARDHASERGGPEQFF. In nucleotides, the CDR3 is TGCAGTGCTAGAGATCACGCCTCAGAGCGGGGGGGCCCTGAGCAGTTCTTC. The chain couples TRBV20-1 to TRBJ2-1; TRBD2 aligns across 10 bases. The CDR3 is made up of 17 amino acids. Germline CDR1 is DFQATT and CDR2 is SNEGSKA (reference sequence). V dropped 0 bases and J dropped 9; count of bases not matched to a gene: 14.

The rearrangement joins TRBV6-2 or TRBV6-3 to TRBJ2-4; 8 bases match TRBD2. The CDR3 sequence is 12 residues long. The V gene end was trimmed by 7 bases and the J gene end by 7 bases; junction bases not matched to a gene: 3. Germline assignment: CDR1 MNHEY and CDR2 SVGEGT. CDR3 sequence: CASKASGNIQYF. The CDR3 bases are TGTGCCAGCAAGGCTAGCGGGAACATTCAGTACTTC.

The chain carries TRBV29-1 and TRBJ2-5; 9 bases line up with TRBD2. CDR1 is SQVTM and CDR2 is ANQGSEA in the germline V gene. The CDR3 spans 15 residues. The junction had 9 bases not matched to a gene; V was cut back by 4 bases and J by 3 bases. CDR3 loop: CSVVLAGAIKETQYF. In DNA form, the CDR3 reads TGCAGCGTTGTATTAGCGGGAGCCATTAAAGAGACCCAGTACTTC.

As for this clonotype: With a much larger clone just one base away, this may be a read error. This chain joins TRBV7-9 and TRBJ2-1; 7 bases line up with TRBD2. Unmatched junction bases numbered 14, after V lost 8 bases and J lost 13 bases. Per germline, CDR1 SEHNR and CDR2 FQNEAQ (reference sequence). The CDR3 is 13 amino acids. Here the CDR3 reads CASGFQGGQTQFF. The CDR3 DNA sequence: TGTGCCAGCGGATTCCAGGGAGGGCAGACCCAGTTCTTC. Full variable domain (missing parts from reference TRBV7-9 and TRBJ2-1): DTGVSQNPRHKITKRGQNVTFRCDPISEHNRLYWYRQTLGQGPEFLTYFQNEAQLEKSRLLSDRFSAERPKGSFSTLEIQRTEQGDSAMYLCASGFQGGQTQFFGPGTRLTVL.

This clonotype was recorded a few times. The rearrangement joins TRBV5-4 to TRBJ1-2; 8 nucleotides match TRBD1. V trimming: 4 bases; J trimming: 4 bases; junction bases outside the gene matches: 9. From germline, CDR1 is SGHNT and CDR2 YYREEE (reference sequence). The CDR3 contains 15 residues. In nucleotides, the CDR3 is TGTGCCAGCAGCCCCTCGGACAGGGAGAGCTATGGCTACACCTTC. This sequence encodes CASSPSDRESYGYTF.

In this sample, this clonotype turned up many times. The V gene is TRBV7-3, the J gene TRBJ2-3; a weak D match, TRBD2 (6 bases). This CDR3 spans 15 amino acids. Germline V gene sequence: CDR1 SGHTA, CDR2 FQGTGA. The V end was cut by 3 bases, the J end by 4 bases, with 14 bases between. The DNA for the CDR3 is TGTGCCAGCAGCTTCCCGGGACTCTCGGCAGATACGCAGTATTTT. Translating it yields CASSFPGLSADTQYF.

This clonotype turned up a few times. The chain combines TRBV7-6 with TRBJ2-3; TRBD2 matches 10 bases. The ends lost 1 base at V and 4 bases at J; junction bases unmatched: 5. The CDR3 consists of 16 residues. From germline, CDR1 is SGHVS and CDR2 FNYEAQ. This CDR3 reads CASSLGPSGGADTQYF. For the CDR3, the DNA is TGTGCCAGCAGCTTAGGCCCTAGCGGGGGCGCAGATACGCAGTATTTT.

This clonotype was found a few times. The rearrangement uses TRBV5-1 and TRBJ2-3, with D unresolved. The CDR3 covers 14 residues. Trimming shortened V by 2 bases and J by 3 bases, and 10 bases separated the two germline ends. Germline assignment: CDR1 SGHRS and CDR2 YFSETQ. The CDR3 nucleotides read TGCGCCAGCAGCTTCAGTCCGGAAACAGATACGCAGTATTTT. The encoded protein is CASSFSPETDTQYF.

The genes are TRBV5-1 and TRBJ2-2; D is possibly TRBD1 (6 bases). The CDR3 has 15 residues. V was cut by 0 bases and J by 5 bases, with 11 bases left in between. Germline CDR1 SGHRS, CDR2 YFSETQ. In nucleotides, the CDR3 is TGCGCCAGCAGCTTGGGCAGGGGACGGACCGGGGAGCTGTTTTTT. Translating gives CASSLGRGRTGELFF.

This chain uses TRBV4-3 with TRBJ2-4, with unresolved D. The J call is in doubt because the DNA end fits TRBJ2-7 better. In germline, CDR1 is LGHNA, CDR2 YSLEER. The CDR3 has 13 residues. The CDR3 DNA sequence: TGCGCCAGCAGCCAAGATGTTGGCAACGAGCAGTACTTC. It yields the protein CASSQDVGNEQYF.

This clonotype has just a few counts. V gene TRBV3-1 combines with J gene TRBJ2-5; the D gene is possibly TRBD2 (5 bases). The CDR3 extends over 15 amino acids. Trimming took 1 base from V and 4 from J, leaving 13 bases between them. Germline CDR1 is LGHDT and CDR2 is YNNKEL (reference sequence). CDR3 residues: CASSQVRDRGETQYF. CDR3 bases: TGTGCCAGCAGCCAAGTTAGGGATCGGGGAGAGACCCAGTACTTC.

The rearrangement joins TRBV5-1 to TRBJ1-4; D call uncertain. There are 15 residues in the CDR3. Germline V gives CDR1 SGHRS, CDR2 YFSETQ. V shed 0 bases and J shed 6 bases, with 12 bases lying between them. The CDR3 region has the DNA TGCGCCAGCAGCTTGGAACATGGACTCCATGAAAAACTGTTTTTT. Residues: CASSLEHGLHEKLFF. Full variable domain (outside the CDR3, taken from reference TRBV5-1 and TRBJ1-4): KAGVTQTPRYLIKTRGQQVTLSCSPISGHRSVSWYQQTPGQGLQFLFEYFSETQRNKGNFPGRFSGRQFSNSRSEMNVSTLELGDSALYLCASSLEHGLHEKLFFGSGTQLSVL.

This chain uses TRBV9 with TRBJ2-7; 7 bases are a match to TRBD1. Germline-derived CDR1 and CDR2 are SGDLS and YYNGEE. The CDR3 covers 13 residues. With 6 bases clipped from V and 7 bases from J, the junction kept 10 bases outside the gene matches. CDR3 bases: TGTGCCAGCAAGAAGGGGGCAGTCAATGAGCAGTACTTC. It is translated as CASKKGAVNEQYF.

The chain carries TRBV12-3 or TRBV12-4 and TRBJ2-3; D ambiguous. The V gene lost 8 bases and the J gene lost 8 bases, with 11 bases spanning the gap. The CDR3 loop spans 11 amino acids. CDR3 in amino acids: CASRLLGTQYF. The CDR3 DNA follows: TGTGCCAGCCGACTGTTAGGTACGCAGTATTTT.

This clonotype was seen only a few times. The chain recombines TRBV27 with TRBJ1-1; a possible D gene is TRBD1 (5 bases). The CDR3 totals 16 residues. In germline, CDR1 is MNHEY, CDR2 SMNVEV (reference sequence). Trimming took 2 bases from V and 3 from J, leaving 16 bases between them. The CDR3 sequence is CASSLQVRASDTEAFF. CDR3 in DNA: TGTGCCAGCAGTTTACAGGTCAGGGCTTCGGACACTGAAGCTTTCTTT.

This clonotype showed up just a few times. The gene calls are TRBV4-3 and TRBJ1-1, with D unresolved. Germline lookup yields CDR1 LGHNA and CDR2 YSLEER. The CDR3 length is 13 residues. V was shortened by 2 bases and J by 3 bases, with 7 bases between the two germline ends. CDR3 bases: TGCGCCAGCAGCCAAACCGACTACACTGAAGCTTTCTTT. Its translation is CASSQTDYTEAFF.